The 28 T cell receptor beta chains given below trace back to one sample, sequenced in a study of shared clonotypes between healthy human individuals. The naive CD8 population came from CD45RO-negative cells selected for CCR7, without terminally differentiated effector memory CD45RA+ cells. TCRdb's table, derived via immunoSEQ multiplex PCR, lists solely in-frame clones and lacks some. The sample consists of around 2.1 million clones, approximately 94% of them appearing once. Sequencing used naive CD8+ T cells from PBMCs. These receptors were taken from a man younger than 35 in good health. Some clones in this sample may be carry-over from other donors' samples.

The gene calls are TRBV27 and TRBJ2-6, with no clear D. Germline lookup yields CDR1 MNHEY and CDR2 SMNVEV (reference sequence). The ends were cut back, 6 bases at V and 2 bases at J, with 5 bases in the middle. The CDR3 is 13 residues long. DNA for the CDR3: TGTGCCAGCAGACTGGCTGGGGCCAACGTCCTGACTTTC. Residues: CASRLAGANVLTF.

The genes are TRBV6-6 and TRBJ2-7; TRBD2 aligns across 8 bases. J was trimmed by 3 bases and V by 3 bases; bases with no gene match: 10. Germline CDR1 is MNHNY and CDR2 is SVGAGI (reference sequence). The CDR3 has 16 residues. The CDR3 DNA is TGTGCCAGCAGTTATTCCAAAGCGGGAGACGGCTACGAGCAGTACTTC. It yields the protein CASSYSKAGDGYEQYF.

This clone was observed once. The CDR3 bases are TGCAGCGTTCGCATTGGGACTGAAGCTTTCTTT. This gives the protein CSVRIGTEAFF. This rearrangement joins TRBV29-1 to TRBJ1-1; D unresolved. Germline V gene sequence: CDR1 SQVTM, CDR2 ANQGSEA. V lost 5 bases, J lost 5 bases, and 9 bases lay in between. This CDR3 region has 11 residues.

The chain links TRBV11-2 to TRBJ2-3; D remains ambiguous. The germline V and J ends were trimmed by 3 bases and 1 base, with 11 bases remaining between them. CDR1 is SGHAT and CDR2 is FQNNGV in the germline V gene. The CDR3 is 15 residues long. The CDR3: CASSFGYKRTDTQYF. The DNA for the CDR3 is TGTGCCAGCAGCTTTGGGTACAAACGCACAGATACGCAGTATTTT.

The chain is built from TRBV6-4 and TRBJ2-1, with no clear D. V lost 0 bases, J lost 7 bases, and 25 bases lay in between. The CDR3 sequence is 19 residues long. Germline-derived CDR1 and CDR2 are MRHNA and SNTAGT. CDR3 amino acids: CASSDSRASGFSLWNEQFF. As DNA, the CDR3 is TGTGCCAGCAGTGACTCGCGAGCTTCGGGCTTCTCCCTTTGGAATGAGCAGTTCTTC.

About this clone: At the DNA level, this CDR3 is encoded by other sequences in the same sample as well. The chain carries TRBV27 and TRBJ2-7; D is perhaps TRBD1 (5 bases). Trimming shortened V by 3 bases and J by 0 bases, and 9 bases separated the two germline ends. Germline V gives CDR1 MNHEY, CDR2 SMNVEV (reference sequence). This CDR3 contains 14 residues. The CDR3 loop reads CASSFQGLSYEQYF. The CDR3, as DNA: TGTGCCAGCAGTTTTCAGGGCCTCTCCTACGAGCAGTACTTC.

The chain uses TRBV19 and TRBJ1-5, with TRBD1 as a possible D gene (5 bases). The CDR3 covers 15 residues. CDR1 LNHDA and CDR2 SQIVND come from the germline V gene (reference sequence). Trimming shortened V by 6 bases and J by 2 bases, and 14 bases separated the two germline ends. CDR3 loop: CASRRDPEGNQPQHF. CDR3 DNA sequence: TGTGCCAGTAGGCGGGACCCCGAGGGCAATCAGCCCCAGCATTTT.

The chain has TRBV7-2 and TRBJ2-5, with 7 bases that match TRBD2. The germline CDR1 and CDR2 sequences are SGHTA and FQGNSA. CDR3 length: 15 amino acids. V lost 5 bases and J lost 5; bases outside the gene matches: 11. As DNA, the CDR3 is TGTGCCAGCAGCCTCGAAGGCGGGAGTAGGGAGACCCAGTACTTC. This codes for CASSLEGGSRETQYF.

The gene calls are TRBV10-3 and TRBJ2-6; D is unclear. The V end was cut by 6 bases, the J end by 1 base, with 7 bases between. Germline V gene lookup returns CDR1 ENHRY and CDR2 SYGVKD. This CDR3 contains 14 residues. In nucleotides, the CDR3 is TGTGCCATCAGGACGGATTCTGGGGCCAACGTCCTGACTTTC. It yields the protein CAIRTDSGANVLTF.

The chain has TRBV7-8 and TRBJ1-4; weak D call: TRBD1 (5 bases). V was clipped by 4 bases and J by 8 bases, with 20 bases between them. CDR1 and CDR2 (germline): SGHVS, FQNEAQ. The CDR3 has 16 amino acids. The CDR3 here is CASSYPRDHEPEKLFF. The CDR3 coding sequence is TGTGCCAGCAGCTATCCCCGGGACCACGAACCAGAAAAACTGTTTTTT.

This clone was seen just once. The genes are TRBV25-1 and TRBJ2-1, with D hard to call. The ends were cut back, 2 bases at V and 5 bases at J, with 4 bases in the middle. CDR3 length: 12 amino acids. Germline values: CDR1 MGHDK, CDR2 SYGVNS. DNA for the CDR3: TGTGCCAGCAGTGAAATCGACAATGAGCAGTTCTTC. Translation: CASSEIDNEQFF. Drawing the rest from reference TRBV25-1 and TRBJ2-1, the complete variable domain is EADIYQTPRYLVIGTGKKITLECSQTMGHDKMYWYQQDPGMELHLIHYSYGVNSTEKGDLSSESTVSRIRTEHFPLTLESARPSHTSQYLCASSEIDNEQFFGPGTRLTVL.

The chain combines TRBV5-1 with TRBJ2-2, with D unclear. Trimming took off 2 bases at V and 9 bases at J, with 11 bases between the two ends. The CDR3 has 13 residues. Germline assignment: CDR1 SGHRS and CDR2 YFSETQ. CDR3 DNA sequence: TGCGCCAGCAGCTTCGGAGAGGTCTGGGAGCTGTTTTTT. It is translated as CASSFGEVWELFF.

CDR3 protein: CASSGRRADSYEQYF. DNA of the CDR3: TGTGCCAGCAGCGGGAGGCGGGCGGACTCCTACGAGCAGTACTTC. This chain uses TRBV7-9 with TRBJ2-7, with D perhaps TRBD2 (6 bases). The germline CDR1 and CDR2 sequences are SEHNR and FQNEAQ (reference sequence). The CDR3 totals 15 residues. Trimming removed 5 bases at V and 0 bases at J, with 14 bases between.

The chain has TRBV2 and TRBJ2-7, with D tentatively TRBD1 (5 bases). Germline loops: CDR1 SNHLY, CDR2 FYNNEI. This CDR3 comprises 15 residues. Trimming took 8 bases from V and 3 from J, leaving 20 bases between them. The CDR3 region has the DNA TGTGCCAGCCACAGCAGGGCTGATCCTAACTACGAGCAGTACTTC. Residues: CASHSRADPNYEQYF. The full variable domain, with the rest looked up from reference TRBV2 and TRBJ2-7, is EPEVTQTPSHQVTQMGQEVILRCVPISNHLYFYWYRQILGQKVEFLVSFYNNEISEKSEIFDDQFSVERPDGSNFTLKIRSTKLEDSAMYFCASHSRADPNYEQYFGPGTRLTVT.

This chain links TRBV19 with TRBJ2-6; weak D call: TRBD1 (5 bases). Germline V gene data show CDR1 as LNHDA and CDR2 as SQIVND (reference sequence). Trimming pared 4 bases from V and 0 bases from J, leaving 22 bases between. The length of the CDR3 is 20 residues. The CDR3 spells CASSNDRFTSPGSGANVLTF. The CDR3 DNA reads as TGTGCCAGTAGTAACGACAGATTCACCTCCCCCGGCTCTGGGGCCAACGTCCTGACTTTC.

The chain combines TRBV4-1 with TRBJ1-5; D gene uncertain. The CDR3 totals 15 residues. Germline V gene data show CDR1 as MGHRA and CDR2 as YSYEKL. V lost 4 bases and J lost 4, with 14 bases in between. The DNA of the CDR3 is TGCGCCAGCAGCCCTTACAGCGCCCCGAATCAGCCCCAGCATTTT. Amino acid sequence: CASSPYSAPNQPQHF.

J is TRBJ2-3 and V is TRBV7-7; 7 bases line up with TRBD2. This CDR3 has 15 amino acids. CDR1 and CDR2 from the germline V gene are SSHAT and FNYEAQ (reference sequence). With V trimmed by 0 bases and J by 6 bases, 6 bases remained unmatched. The CDR3 is CASSLAGGPKDTQYF. The CDR3 DNA is TGTGCCAGCAGCTTAGCGGGAGGGCCCAAGGATACGCAGTATTTT. The full variable domain, completed using reference TRBV7-7 and TRBJ2-3, is GAGVSQSPRYKVTKRGQDVTLRCDPISSHATLYWYQQALGQGPEFLTYFNYEAQPDKSGLPSDRFSAERPEGSISTLTIQRTEQRDSAMYRCASSLAGGPKDTQYFGPGTRLTVL.

The chain carries TRBV10-1 and TRBJ2-2; 13 positions match TRBD2. CDR1 and CDR2 (germline): WNHNN, SYGVQD (reference sequence). With V trimmed by 5 bases and J by 4 bases, 4 bases remained unmatched. CDR3 length: 16 amino acids. DNA for the CDR3: TGCGCCAGCAGTCGGACTAGCGGGAGAGGCACCGGGGAGCTGTTTTTT. It specifies CASSRTSGRGTGELFF.

The V gene is TRBV5-4, the J gene TRBJ2-7; TRBD1 matches 7 bases. The CDR3 has 16 residues. CDR1 and CDR2 (germline): SGHNT, YYREEE (reference sequence). J was trimmed by 0 bases and V by 4 bases; bases with no gene match: 10. The CDR3 sequence: CASSQDTGASSYEQYF. CDR3 coding DNA: TGTGCCAGCAGCCAAGATACAGGGGCAAGCTCCTACGAGCAGTACTTC.

The V and J genes are TRBV5-1 and TRBJ2-3; no reliable D call. V was cut by 0 bases and J by 2 bases, with 10 bases left in between. There are 15 residues in the CDR3. Germline V CDR1 and CDR2: SGHRS, YFSETQ. The DNA of the CDR3 is TGCGCCAGCAGCTTGGCCGGGCAGTACACAGATACGCAGTATTTT. Its translation is CASSLAGQYTDTQYF.

The chain recombines TRBV10-2 with TRBJ2-7, with 8 bases lining up with TRBD2. The CDR3 loop spans 14 amino acids. Germline V gene data show CDR1 as WSHSY and CDR2 as SAAADI. The J segment lost 5 bases and the V segment lost 5 bases, leaving 8 bases of the junction unmatched. The CDR3 DNA sequence: TGCGCCAGCAGTTTAGGGACTAGTCTCAACGAGCAGTACTTC. This encodes CASSLGTSLNEQYF.

V and J are TRBV7-9 and TRBJ1-1, with 8 bases that match TRBD1. CDR3 length: 12 amino acids. Germline lookup yields CDR1 SEHNR and CDR2 FQNEAQ (reference sequence). V gave up 5 bases and J gave up 10 bases; unmatched junction bases: 6. CDR3 residues: CASSRSTGGAFF. The CDR3 DNA follows: TGTGCCAGCAGCCGGTCTACAGGGGGAGCTTTCTTT.

The rearrangement joins TRBV7-9 to TRBJ2-1; D unresolved. V lost 5 bases, J lost 11 bases, and 19 bases lay in between. Germline values: CDR1 SEHNR, CDR2 FQNEAQ (reference sequence). The CDR3 consists of 14 residues. The DNA for the CDR3 is TGTGCCAGCAGCCACCCCAGCCCGTTGGCAAAGCAGTTCTTC. Protein sequence: CASSHPSPLAKQFF. The full variable domain, completed using reference TRBV7-9 and TRBJ2-1, is DTGVSQNPRHKITKRGQNVTFRCDPISEHNRLYWYRQTLGQGPEFLTYFQNEAQLEKSRLLSDRFSAERPKGSFSTLEIQRTEQGDSAMYLCASSHPSPLAKQFFGPGTRLTVL.

The V call is TRBV15, the J call TRBJ2-2; the D gene is possibly TRBD1 (5 bases). In germline, CDR1 is LNHNV, CDR2 YYDKDF (reference sequence). V lost 2 bases and J lost 6, with 13 bases in between. CDR3 length equals 15 residues. In nucleotides, the CDR3 is TGTGCCACCAGCAGAAGAGACAGATCGGCCGGGGAGCTGTTTTTT. Translated: CATSRRDRSAGELFF.

V and J are TRBV4-1 and TRBJ1-5; D unresolved. Looked up from germline, CDR1 is MGHRA and CDR2 is YSYEKL. Trimming removed 4 bases from V and 2 bases from J, with 18 bases in between. This CDR3 is 17 amino acids long. The CDR3: CASSPPPFLRGNQPQHF. The CDR3 region has the DNA TGCGCCAGCAGCCCCCCTCCCTTCCTCCGGGGCAATCAGCCCCAGCATTTT.

The chain uses TRBV9 and TRBJ1-1; no definite D call. This CDR3 region has 16 residues. Trimming removed 0 bases at V and 0 bases at J, with 12 bases between. Germline CDR1 is SGDLS and CDR2 is YYNGEE. The CDR3: CASSVGPQPMNTEAFF. Here the CDR3 DNA reads TGTGCCAGCAGCGTAGGTCCTCAGCCCATGAACACTGAAGCTTTCTTT.

As to this clone: Within the sample, other DNA sequences also encode this same CDR3. J is TRBJ2-7 and V is TRBV9; perhaps TRBD2 as D (7 bases). Germline V gene data show CDR1 as SGDLS and CDR2 as YYNGEE. This CDR3 spans 12 amino acids. With 4 bases removed from V and 6 bases from J, the gap between germline ends came to 11 bases. The CDR3 loop reads CASSPRGGEQYF. CDR3 in DNA: TGTGCCAGCAGCCCTAGGGGGGGCGAGCAGTACTTC.

A few counts support this clone. The chain has TRBV4-1 and TRBJ1-2, with a tentative D call TRBD1 (5 bases). This CDR3 comprises 14 residues. The V end lost 3 bases, the J end lost 4 bases, and 12 bases lay between the germline ends. Germline V CDR1 and CDR2: MGHRA, YSYEKL. The CDR3 sequence: CASSHPTARYGYTF. The CDR3 DNA is TGCGCCAGCAGCCACCCGACAGCGCGCTATGGCTACACCTTC.